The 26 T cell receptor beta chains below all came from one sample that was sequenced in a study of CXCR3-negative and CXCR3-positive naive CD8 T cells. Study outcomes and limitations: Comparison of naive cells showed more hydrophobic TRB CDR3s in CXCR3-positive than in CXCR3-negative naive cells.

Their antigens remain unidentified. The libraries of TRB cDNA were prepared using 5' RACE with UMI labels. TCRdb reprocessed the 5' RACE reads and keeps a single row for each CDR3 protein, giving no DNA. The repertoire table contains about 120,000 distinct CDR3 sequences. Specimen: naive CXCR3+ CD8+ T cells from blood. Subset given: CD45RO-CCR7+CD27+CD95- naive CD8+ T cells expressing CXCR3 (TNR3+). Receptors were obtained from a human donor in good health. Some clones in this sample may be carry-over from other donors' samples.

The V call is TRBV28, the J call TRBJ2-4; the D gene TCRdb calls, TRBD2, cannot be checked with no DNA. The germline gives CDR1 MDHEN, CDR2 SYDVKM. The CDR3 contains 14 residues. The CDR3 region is CASSPSLAKNIQYF.

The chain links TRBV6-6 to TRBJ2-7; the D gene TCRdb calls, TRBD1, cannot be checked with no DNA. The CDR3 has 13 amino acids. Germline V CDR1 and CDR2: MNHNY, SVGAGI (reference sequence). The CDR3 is CASRTEESYEQYF.

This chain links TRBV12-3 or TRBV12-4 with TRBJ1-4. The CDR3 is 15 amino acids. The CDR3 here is CARSLLASTNEKLFF.

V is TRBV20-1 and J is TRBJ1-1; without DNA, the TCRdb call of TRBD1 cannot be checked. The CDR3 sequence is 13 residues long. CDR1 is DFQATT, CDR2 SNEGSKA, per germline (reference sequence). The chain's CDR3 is CSALRSLGTEAFF.

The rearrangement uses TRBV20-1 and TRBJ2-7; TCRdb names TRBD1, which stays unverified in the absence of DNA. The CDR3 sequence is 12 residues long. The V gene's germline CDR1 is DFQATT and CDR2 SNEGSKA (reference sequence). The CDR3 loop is CSARGGMNEQYF.

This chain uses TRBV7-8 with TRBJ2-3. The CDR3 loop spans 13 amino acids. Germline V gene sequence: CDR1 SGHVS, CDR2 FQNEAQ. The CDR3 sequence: CASSLLSTDTQYF.

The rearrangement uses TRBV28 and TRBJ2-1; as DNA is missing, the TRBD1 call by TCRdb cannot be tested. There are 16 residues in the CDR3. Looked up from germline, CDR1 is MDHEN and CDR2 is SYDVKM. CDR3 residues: CASSLDSSFSYNEQFF. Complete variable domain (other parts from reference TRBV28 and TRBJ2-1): DVKVTQSSRYLVKRTGEKVFLECVQDMDHENMFWYRQDPGLGLRLIYFSYDVKMKEKGDIPEGYSVSREKKERFSLILESASTNQTSMYLCASSLDSSFSYNEQFFGPGTRLTVL.

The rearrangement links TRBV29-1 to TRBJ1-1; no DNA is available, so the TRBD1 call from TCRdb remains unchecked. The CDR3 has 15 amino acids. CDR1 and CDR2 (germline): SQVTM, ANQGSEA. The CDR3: CSVVGTGDLNTEAFF.

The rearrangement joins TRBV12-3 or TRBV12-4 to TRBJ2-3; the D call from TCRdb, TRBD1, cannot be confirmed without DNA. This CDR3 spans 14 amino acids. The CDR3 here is CASSLIPGADTQYF.

CDR3 residues: CASSSGRAGYEQYF. This sequence joins TRBV9 and TRBJ2-7; TCRdb names TRBD2, which stays unverified in the absence of DNA. The length of the CDR3 is 14 residues. Germline V gene data show CDR1 as SGDLS and CDR2 as YYNGEE.

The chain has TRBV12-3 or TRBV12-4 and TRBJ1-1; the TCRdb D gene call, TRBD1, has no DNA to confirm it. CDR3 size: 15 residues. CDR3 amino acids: CASSDEGVPNTEAFF.

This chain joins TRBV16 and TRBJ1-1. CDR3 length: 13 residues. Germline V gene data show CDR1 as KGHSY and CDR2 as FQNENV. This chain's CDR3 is CASSQFSGTEAFF.

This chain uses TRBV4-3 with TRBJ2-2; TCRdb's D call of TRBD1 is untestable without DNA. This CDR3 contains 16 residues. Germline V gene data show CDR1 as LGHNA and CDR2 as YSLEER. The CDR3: CASGRGADGTTGELFF.

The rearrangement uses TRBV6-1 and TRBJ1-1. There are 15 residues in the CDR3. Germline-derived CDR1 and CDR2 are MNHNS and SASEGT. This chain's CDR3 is CASSEEMGPNTEAFF.

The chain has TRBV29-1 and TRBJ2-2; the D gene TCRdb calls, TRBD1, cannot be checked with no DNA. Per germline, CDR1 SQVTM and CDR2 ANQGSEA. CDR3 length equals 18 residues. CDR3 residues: CSVESYRLGTGRTGELFF.

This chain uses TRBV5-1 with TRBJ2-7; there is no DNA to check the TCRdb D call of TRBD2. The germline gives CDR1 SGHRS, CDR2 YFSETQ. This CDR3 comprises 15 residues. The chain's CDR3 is CASKALAVSSYEQYF.

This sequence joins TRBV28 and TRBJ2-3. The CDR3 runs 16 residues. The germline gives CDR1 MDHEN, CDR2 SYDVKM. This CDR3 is CASSFINADSTDTQYF.

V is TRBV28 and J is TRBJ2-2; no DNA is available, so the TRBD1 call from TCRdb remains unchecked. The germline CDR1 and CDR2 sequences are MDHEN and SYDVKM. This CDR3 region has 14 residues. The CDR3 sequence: CASQGGPNTGELFF.

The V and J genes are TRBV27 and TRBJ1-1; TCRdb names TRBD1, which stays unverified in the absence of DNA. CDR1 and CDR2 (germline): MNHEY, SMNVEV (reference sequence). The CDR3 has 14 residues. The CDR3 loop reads CASSWDRLNTEAFF.

The CDR3 protein is CSARGYQGYTEQFF. V gene TRBV20-1 combines with J gene TRBJ2-1; TCRdb gives TRBD1 as the D gene, but with no DNA this cannot be confirmed. Germline-derived CDR1 and CDR2 are DFQATT and SNEGSKA (reference sequence). This CDR3 is 14 amino acids long.

The CDR3: CASSLMWSRIGQFQETQYF. The chain links TRBV28 to TRBJ2-5; the D call from TCRdb, TRBD1, cannot be confirmed without DNA. The CDR3 is 19 amino acids. The V gene's germline CDR1 is MDHEN and CDR2 SYDVKM.

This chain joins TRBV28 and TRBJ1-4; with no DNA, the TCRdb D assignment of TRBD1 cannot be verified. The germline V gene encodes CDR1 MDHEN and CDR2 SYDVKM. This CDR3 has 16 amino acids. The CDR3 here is CASSSGLLAGVEKLFF.

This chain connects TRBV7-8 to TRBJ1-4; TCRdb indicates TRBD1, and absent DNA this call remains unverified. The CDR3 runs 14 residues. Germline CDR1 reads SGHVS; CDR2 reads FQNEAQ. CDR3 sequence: CASSWTVTNEKLFF.

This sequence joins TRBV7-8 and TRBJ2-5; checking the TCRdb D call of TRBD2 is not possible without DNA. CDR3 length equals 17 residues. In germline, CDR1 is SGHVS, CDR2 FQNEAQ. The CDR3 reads CASSPGTSGRATETQYF.

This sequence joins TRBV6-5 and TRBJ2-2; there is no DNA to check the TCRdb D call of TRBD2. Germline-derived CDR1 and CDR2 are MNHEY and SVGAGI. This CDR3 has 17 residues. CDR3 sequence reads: CASSQDSSGVSPGELFF.

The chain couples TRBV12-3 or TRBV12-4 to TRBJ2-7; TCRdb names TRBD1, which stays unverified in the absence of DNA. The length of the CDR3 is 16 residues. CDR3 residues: CASSSRIGTGPYEQYF.